The text below deals with one T cell receptor (beta chain). These data are taken from a study of human T cells and chemical hapten exposure. TCRdb re-derived calls from the RACE reads in MiXCR, one entry per CDR3 protein. The sample includes some 300,000 distinct CDR3 sequences, about 5% of them seen just once. Germline-derived CDR1 and CDR2 are MNHEY and SVGAGI. The V gene lost 6 bases and the J gene lost 5 bases, with 11 bases spanning the gap. This CDR3 is built from 13 residues. The sample's time point: pre-sensitization, week 0. Described treatment: therapeutic diphenylcyclopropenone sensitization with weekly scalp DPC. The donor pool consisted of alopecia patients aged 18 to 70 years, considered suitable for DPC.

This sample comprised whole blood, obtained in connection with sensitization to the hapten diphenylcyclopropenone (DPC). The source is a woman aged 18-29 years with alopecia areata. Some clones in this sample may be carry-over from other donors' samples. J is TRBJ2-1 and V is TRBV6-5; D may be TRBD2 (6 bases). The CDR3 protein is CASRLRGDNEQFF. DNA of the CDR3: TGTGCCAGCAGACTCCGCGGGGACAATGAGCAGTTCTTC.